These 25 T cell receptor beta chains originate from one sample sequenced in a study of OX40 agonist ivuxolimab in advanced cancers. The method was immunoSEQ multiplex PCR; TCRdb's version includes in-frame clones alone and lacks a portion of them. The repertoire consists of around 30,000 clones, with about 88% occurring once and the leading ten covering roughly 29%. This specimen consisted of CD4+ or CD8+ T cells sorted from blood, obtained in a trial of the OX40 agonist ivuxolimab. These receptors all stem from an adult with an advanced solid tumor such as melanoma, head and neck, liver or kidney cancer.

This clone was detected only once. The V gene is TRBV28, the J gene TRBJ2-2; the D is unclear. The CDR3 is 15 residues long. The germline V gene encodes CDR1 MDHEN and CDR2 SYDVKM. Between the trimmed V and J ends, which lost 2 bases and 4 bases, there was a span of 11 bases. CDR3 DNA: TGTGCCAGCAGTTTACGAGTCAGGAGCACCGGGGAGCTGTTTTTT. This encodes CASSLRVRSTGELFF.

The chain uses TRBV6-5 and TRBJ2-7; D may be TRBD2 (5 bases). Trimming took 6 bases from V and 2 from J, leaving 14 bases between them. CDR3 length equals 14 residues. The germline gives CDR1 MNHEY, CDR2 SVGAGI. This CDR3 reads CASSLQEGPYEQYF. DNA of the CDR3: TGTGCCAGCAGCCTTCAAGAGGGTCCCTACGAGCAGTACTTC.

DNA of the CDR3: TGTGCCAGCAGTTACTCATGGACCCGGGCGTCCTACGAGCAGTACTTC. Its protein product is CASSYSWTRASYEQYF. The chain has TRBV6-6 and TRBJ2-7; D gene uncertain. V was cut by 0 bases and J by 1 base, with 13 bases left in between. Germline values: CDR1 MNHNY, CDR2 SVGAGI (reference sequence). CDR3 length equals 16 residues.

This chain connects TRBV29-1 to TRBJ1-1; the D is unclear. CDR1 is SQVTM, CDR2 ANQGSEA, per germline. CDR3 length: 15 amino acids. Trimming shortened V by 7 bases and J by 6 bases, and 24 bases separated the two germline ends. The CDR3 DNA follows: TGCAGCGGGAAGGACTTTTTTGGCGAGACTGCTGAAGCTTTCTTT. It encodes CSGKDFFGETAEAFF.

V is TRBV19 and J is TRBJ1-1; unclear D gene. This CDR3 region has 13 residues. CDR1 is LNHDA, CDR2 SQIVND, per germline (reference sequence). The V end lost 5 bases, the J end lost 0 bases, and 7 bases lay between the germline ends. In DNA form, the CDR3 reads TGTGCCAGTAGTCATGGAATGAACACTGAAGCTTTCTTT. This encodes CASSHGMNTEAFF.

The J gene is TRBJ2-3, the V gene TRBV11-2; 11 bases are a match to TRBD2. V lost 4 bases, J lost 8 bases, and 8 bases stayed unmatched. The CDR3 runs to 15 residues. The germline gives CDR1 SGHAT, CDR2 FQNNGV. Here the CDR3 DNA reads TGTGCCAGCAGCTCGACTAGCGGGACTCCCGGTACGCAGTATTTT. It codes for CASSSTSGTPGTQYF.

This clone was counted only a few times. Other nucleotide sequences in the sample specify the same CDR3. V usage is TRBV7-9 and J usage is TRBJ2-2; D is undetermined. V dropped 5 bases and J dropped 6 bases, with 7 bases sitting between them. The CDR3 loop spans 12 amino acids. Germline values: CDR1 SEHNR, CDR2 FQNEAQ (reference sequence). The CDR3 region has the DNA TGTGCCAGCAGCGGCGGATCCGGGGAGCTGTTTTTT. Translating it yields CASSGGSGELFF.

The chain uses TRBV19 and TRBJ2-1, with D hard to call. CDR1 is LNHDA and CDR2 is SQIVND in the germline V gene (reference sequence). The length of the CDR3 is 15 residues. Trimming left V 4 bases short and J 5 bases short, with 15 bases between. This CDR3 reads CASSRGPRPNNEQFF. In DNA form, the CDR3 reads TGTGCCAGTAGTAGAGGACCCCGCCCCAACAATGAGCAGTTCTTC.

The chain has TRBV7-6 and TRBJ2-1, with a possible D match to TRBD2 (7 bases). The CDR3 loop spans 16 amino acids. Germline CDR1 and CDR2: SGHVS and FNYEAQ. Trimming left V 7 bases short and J 1 base short, with 17 bases between. The CDR3 loop reads CASTPRGEGSYNEQFF. For the CDR3, the DNA is TGTGCCAGCACCCCTAGGGGGGAGGGTTCCTACAATGAGCAGTTCTTC. Together with reference TRBV7-6 and TRBJ2-1, the CDR3 gives the full variable domain: GAGVSQSPRYKVTKRGQDVALRCDPISGHVSLYWYRQALGQGPEFLTYFNYEAQQDKSGLPNDRFSAERPEGSISTLTIQRTEQRDSAMYRCASTPRGEGSYNEQFFGPGTRLTVL.

The chain joins TRBV2 to TRBJ2-4; D unclear. V lost 8 bases, J lost 0 bases, and 17 bases lay in between. Germline-derived CDR1 and CDR2 are SNHLY and FYNNEI. The CDR3 sequence is 16 residues long. The CDR3, as DNA: TGTGCCAGCGTCGCCCCCCCATCGCTAGCCAAAAACATTCAGTACTTC. It specifies CASVAPPSLAKNIQYF.

This chain joins TRBV29-1 and TRBJ2-5, with TRBD2 matching over 7 bases. CDR3 size: 15 residues. Germline V CDR1 and CDR2: SQVTM, ANQGSEA. Trimming took 7 bases from V and 1 from J; bases not matched to a gene: 12. For the CDR3, the DNA is TGCAGCGCGGCTAAGCGGGGAGGAGTCCAAGAGACCCAGTACTTC. It encodes CSAAKRGGVQETQYF.

The chain couples TRBV11-3 to TRBJ2-1; D may be TRBD1 (6 bases). CDR1 and CDR2 from the germline V gene are SGHNT and YENEEA. V gave up 4 bases and J gave up 2 bases, with 18 bases separating them. The length of the CDR3 is 17 residues. CDR3: CASSSKSGDLTYNEQFF. The CDR3 bases are TGTGCCAGCAGCTCTAAGTCAGGGGACCTAACCTACAATGAGCAGTTCTTC.

The rearrangement links TRBV2 to TRBJ2-7; 8 nucleotides agree with TRBD1. The CDR3 sequence is 12 residues long. J was trimmed by 3 bases and V by 8 bases; bases with no gene match: 3. Germline V gene data show CDR1 as SNHLY and CDR2 as FYNNEI. CDR3 coding DNA: TGTGCCAGCGGAACAGGGGGCTACGAGCAGTACTTC. Residues: CASGTGGYEQYF.

V and J are TRBV4-1 and TRBJ1-5; D is perhaps TRBD1 (5 bases). The ends were cut back, 4 bases at V and 4 bases at J, with 17 bases in the middle. CDR3 length: 16 amino acids. From germline, CDR1 is MGHRA and CDR2 YSYEKL. CDR3 bases: TGCGCCAGCAGCCCGAGTCCCAACAGGTTTAATCAGCCCCAGCATTTT. Amino acid sequence: CASSPSPNRFNQPQHF.

V usage is TRBV29-1 and J usage is TRBJ2-1; maybe TRBD2 (8 bases). V was clipped by 6 bases and J by 3 bases, with 15 bases between them. The germline CDR1 and CDR2 sequences are SQVTM and ANQGSEA. The CDR3 is 14 amino acids. The CDR3 DNA is TGCAGCGTAGGTAGCGGGACAGACTACAATGAGCAGTTCTTC. It encodes CSVGSGTDYNEQFF.

The chain joins TRBV11-2 to TRBJ2-7; the match to TRBD2 covers 9 bases. The CDR3 runs to 16 residues. V shed 1 base and J 3 bases; nucleotides not matched to a gene: 7. Looked up from germline, CDR1 is SGHAT and CDR2 is FQNNGV. CDR3 bases: TGTGCCAGCAGCTTAGTTGCGGGAGGGCCGAGCTACGAGCAGTACTTC. Its translation is CASSLVAGGPSYEQYF. The full variable domain, with the rest looked up from reference TRBV11-2 and TRBJ2-7, is EAGVAQSPRYKIIEKRQSVAFWCNPISGHATLYWYQQILGQGPKLLIQFQNNGVVDDSQLPKDRFSAERLKGVDSTLKIQPAKLEDSAVYLCASSLVAGGPSYEQYFGPGTRLTVT.

This clone appeared a single time. The chain employs TRBV6-5 and TRBJ1-1; TRBD1 is a possible D gene (6 bases). Trimming left V 2 bases short and J 3 bases short, with 13 bases between. Germline V gene data show CDR1 as MNHEY and CDR2 as SVGAGI. This CDR3 has 15 amino acids. CDR3 nucleotides: TGTGCCAGCAGTTACGCACAGGGCTTGGACACTGAAGCTTTCTTT. It codes for CASSYAQGLDTEAFF.

The chain links TRBV19 to TRBJ1-4, with 7 bases aligning to TRBD1. Per the germline V gene, CDR1 is LNHDA and CDR2 is SQIVND (reference sequence). Losses at the gene ends were 6 bases for V and 0 bases for J; bases not matched to a gene: 4. The CDR3 totals 15 residues. The CDR3 sequence: CASSPGTATNEKLFF. The CDR3 nucleotides are TGTGCCAGTAGCCCTGGGACAGCAACTAATGAAAAACTGTTTTTT.

The chain carries TRBV5-1 and TRBJ2-2; unclear D gene. The germline V gene has CDR1 SGHRS and CDR2 YFSETQ. The CDR3 contains 17 residues. Deletions cut 0 bases from V and 7 bases from J, with 19 bases between. CDR3 bases: TGCGCCAGCAGCTTGGGATCAGGCCTAAATATCATCGGGGAGCTGTTTTTT. This translates into CASSLGSGLNIIGELFF. The complete variable domain, with remaining parts taken from reference TRBV5-1 and TRBJ2-2, reads KAGVTQTPRYLIKTRGQQVTLSCSPISGHRSVSWYQQTPGQGLQFLFEYFSETQRNKGNFPGRFSGRQFSNSRSEMNVSTLELGDSALYLCASSLGSGLNIIGELFFGEGSRLTVL.

The rearrangement links TRBV28 to TRBJ2-7; the match to TRBD2 covers 13 bases. CDR3 size: 19 residues. The germline V gene has CDR1 MDHEN and CDR2 SYDVKM. J lost 3 bases, V lost 5 bases, and 16 bases had no gene match. CDR3 DNA: TGTGCCAGCAGTGGCGGACTAGCGGGAGATAAATCTAAGATCTACGAGCAGTACTTC. Amino acid sequence: CASSGGLAGDKSKIYEQYF.

The J gene is TRBJ2-7, the V gene TRBV10-1; D might be TRBD1 or TRBD2, each matching 5 bases. Per germline, CDR1 WNHNN and CDR2 SYGVQD (reference sequence). With 5 bases removed from V and 4 bases from J, the gap between germline ends came to 18 bases. CDR3 size: 15 residues. The CDR3: CASSRDLSGLYEQYF. CDR3 bases: TGCGCCAGCAGTCGGGACCTCTCGGGGTTATACGAGCAGTACTTC.

This clone has a single count. This chain's CDR3 is CASSQVTTRGSNYEQYF. As DNA, the CDR3 is TGCGCCAGCAGCCAAGTGACGACCAGGGGGAGTAATTACGAGCAGTACTTC. V and J are TRBV4-1 and TRBJ2-7; 7 bases match TRBD1. The V segment lost 1 base and the J segment 4 bases; nucleotides outside the gene matches: 13. Germline lookup yields CDR1 MGHRA and CDR2 YSYEKL. The CDR3 loop spans 17 amino acids.

The CDR3 DNA follows: TGTGCCAGTGGGGGACTTAATTCCTACGAGCAGTACTTC. Encoded protein: CASGGLNSYEQYF. This chain joins TRBV19 and TRBJ2-7, with TRBD2 as a possible D gene (6 bases). V lost 8 bases and J 1 base, leaving 12 bases between the germline ends. Germline V gives CDR1 LNHDA, CDR2 SQIVND (reference sequence). This CDR3 is built from 13 residues.

The genes are TRBV29-1 and TRBJ2-2; the D gene is possibly TRBD1 (5 bases). Trimming took off 7 bases at V and 2 bases at J, with 8 bases between the two ends. Per the germline V gene, CDR1 is SQVTM and CDR2 is ANQGSEA. This CDR3 spans 12 amino acids. CDR3 sequence (DNA): TGCAGCGCAGGGTTCAACACCGGGGAGCTGTTTTTT. Translating gives CSAGFNTGELFF.

This clone was counted a single time. V is TRBV7-9 and J is TRBJ2-1; a weak D match, TRBD1 (6 bases). Trimming shortened V by 5 bases and J by 4 bases, and 21 bases separated the two germline ends. Looked up from germline, CDR1 is SEHNR and CDR2 is FQNEAQ (reference sequence). This CDR3 is 17 amino acids long. The CDR3 protein is CASSTSSGVRPYNEQFF. Written as DNA, the CDR3 is TGTGCCAGCAGCACAAGCTCAGGGGTTCGACCTTACAATGAGCAGTTCTTC. Using reference TRBV7-9 and TRBJ2-1 for the parts outside the CDR3, the full variable domain is DTGVSQNPRHKITKRGQNVTFRCDPISEHNRLYWYRQTLGQGPEFLTYFQNEAQLEKSRLLSDRFSAERPKGSFSTLEIQRTEQGDSAMYLCASSTSSGVRPYNEQFFGPGTRLTVL.